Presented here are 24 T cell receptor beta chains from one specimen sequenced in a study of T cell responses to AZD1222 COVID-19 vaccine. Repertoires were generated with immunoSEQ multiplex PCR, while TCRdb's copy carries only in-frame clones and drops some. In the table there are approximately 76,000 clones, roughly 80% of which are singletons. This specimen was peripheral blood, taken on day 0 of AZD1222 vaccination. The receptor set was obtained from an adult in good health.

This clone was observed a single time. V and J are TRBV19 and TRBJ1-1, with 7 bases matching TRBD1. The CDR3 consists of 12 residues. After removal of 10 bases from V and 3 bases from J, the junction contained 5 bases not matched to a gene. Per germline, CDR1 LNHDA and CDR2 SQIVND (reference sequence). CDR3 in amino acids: CATGTAYTEAFF. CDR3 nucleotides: TGTGCCACCGGGACAGCGTACACTGAAGCTTTCTTT.

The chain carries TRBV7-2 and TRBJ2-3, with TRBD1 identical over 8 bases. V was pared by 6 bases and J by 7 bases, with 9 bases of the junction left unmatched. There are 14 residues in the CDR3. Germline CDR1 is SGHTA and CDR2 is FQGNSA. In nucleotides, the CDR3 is TGTGCCAGCAGACCCGGACAGGGAGTGTATACGCAGTATTTT. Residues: CASRPGQGVYTQYF.

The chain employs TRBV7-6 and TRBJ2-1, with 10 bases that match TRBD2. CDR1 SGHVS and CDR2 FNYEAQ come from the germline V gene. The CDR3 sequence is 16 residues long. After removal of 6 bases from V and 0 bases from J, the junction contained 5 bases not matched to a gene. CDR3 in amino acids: CASSLSGRFSYNEQFF. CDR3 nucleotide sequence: TGTGCCAGCAGTCTTAGCGGGAGGTTCTCCTACAATGAGCAGTTCTTC.

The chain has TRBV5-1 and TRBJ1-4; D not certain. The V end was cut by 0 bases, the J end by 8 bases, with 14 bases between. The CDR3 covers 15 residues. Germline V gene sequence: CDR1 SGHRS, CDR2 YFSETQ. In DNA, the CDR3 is TGCGCCAGCAGCTTGGAGGGTTCGGATGAGGAAAAACTGTTTTTT. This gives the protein CASSLEGSDEEKLFF.

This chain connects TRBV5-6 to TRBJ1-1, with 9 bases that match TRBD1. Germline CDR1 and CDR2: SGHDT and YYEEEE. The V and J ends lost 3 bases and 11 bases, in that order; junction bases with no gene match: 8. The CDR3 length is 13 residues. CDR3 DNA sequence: TGTGCCAGCAGCTACAACAGGGGGCGCGGCGCTTTCTTT. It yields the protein CASSYNRGRGAFF.

The CDR3 sequence: CASSTTGRGNSPLHF. Here the CDR3 DNA reads TGTGCCAGTAGCACTACAGGGAGGGGGAATTCACCCCTCCACTTT. V usage is TRBV19 and J usage is TRBJ1-6, with D perhaps matching TRBD1 (6 bases). The CDR3 is 15 residues long. The V end was cut by 6 bases, the J end by 7 bases, with 16 bases between. The V gene's germline CDR1 is LNHDA and CDR2 SQIVND (reference sequence).

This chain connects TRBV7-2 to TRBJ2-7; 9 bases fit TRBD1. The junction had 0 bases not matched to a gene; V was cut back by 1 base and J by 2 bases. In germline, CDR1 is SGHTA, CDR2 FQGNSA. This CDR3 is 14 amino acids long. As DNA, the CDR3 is TGTGCCAGCAGCTTAGGACAGGGGGCCTACGAGCAGTACTTC. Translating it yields CASSLGQGAYEQYF.

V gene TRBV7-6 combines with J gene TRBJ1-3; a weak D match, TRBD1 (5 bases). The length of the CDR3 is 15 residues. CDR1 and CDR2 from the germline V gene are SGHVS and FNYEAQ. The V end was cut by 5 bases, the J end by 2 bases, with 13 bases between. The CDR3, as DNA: TGTGCCAGCAGCCCGGGGGGGGGACCTGGAAACACCATATATTTT. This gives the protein CASSPGGGPGNTIYF. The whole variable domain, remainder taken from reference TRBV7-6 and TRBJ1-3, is GAGVSQSPRYKVTKRGQDVALRCDPISGHVSLYWYRQALGQGPEFLTYFNYEAQQDKSGLPNDRFSAERPEGSISTLTIQRTEQRDSAMYRCASSPGGGPGNTIYFGEGSWLTVV.

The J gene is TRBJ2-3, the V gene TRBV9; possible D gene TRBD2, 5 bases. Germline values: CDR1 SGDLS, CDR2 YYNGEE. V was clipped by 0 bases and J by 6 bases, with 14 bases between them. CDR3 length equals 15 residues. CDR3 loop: CASSVGGSLLDTQYF. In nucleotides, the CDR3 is TGTGCCAGCAGCGTAGGAGGGAGCCTCCTGGATACGCAGTATTTT.

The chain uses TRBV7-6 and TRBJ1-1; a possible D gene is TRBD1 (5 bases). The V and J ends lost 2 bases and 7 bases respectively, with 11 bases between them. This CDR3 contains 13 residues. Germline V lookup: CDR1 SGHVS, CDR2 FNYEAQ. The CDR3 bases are TGTGCCAGCAGCTTACCCGGGGCGGATGAAGCTTTCTTT. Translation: CASSLPGADEAFF.

CDR3 loop: CASSPHPGGNYGYTF. The CDR3 coding sequence is TGTGCCAGCAGCCCCCACCCCGGGGGTAACTATGGCTACACCTTC. The V gene is TRBV7-2, the J gene TRBJ1-2; tentatively, D is TRBD1 (5 bases). V lost 5 bases and J 1 base, leaving 14 bases between the germline ends. This CDR3 has 15 amino acids. Germline V gene lookup returns CDR1 SGHTA and CDR2 FQGNSA.

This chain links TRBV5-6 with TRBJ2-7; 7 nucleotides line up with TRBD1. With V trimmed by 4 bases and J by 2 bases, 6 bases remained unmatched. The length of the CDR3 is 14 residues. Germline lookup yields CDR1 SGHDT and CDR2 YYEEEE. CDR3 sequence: CASSLGTDPYEQYF. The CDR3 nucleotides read TGTGCCAGCAGCCTCGGGACAGACCCCTACGAGCAGTACTTC. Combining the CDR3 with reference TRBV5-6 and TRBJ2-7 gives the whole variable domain DAGVTQSPTHLIKTRGQQVTLRCSPKSGHDTVSWYQQALGQGPQFIFQYYEEEERQRGNFPDRFSGHQFPNYSSELNVNALLLGDSALYLCASSLGTDPYEQYFGPGTRLTVT.

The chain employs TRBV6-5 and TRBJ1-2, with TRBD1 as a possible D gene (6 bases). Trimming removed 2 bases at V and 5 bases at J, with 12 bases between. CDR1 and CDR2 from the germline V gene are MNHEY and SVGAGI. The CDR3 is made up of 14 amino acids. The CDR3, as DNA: TGTGCCAGCAGTTACGATGGGGGGGCTTATGGCTACACCTTC. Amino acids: CASSYDGGAYGYTF.

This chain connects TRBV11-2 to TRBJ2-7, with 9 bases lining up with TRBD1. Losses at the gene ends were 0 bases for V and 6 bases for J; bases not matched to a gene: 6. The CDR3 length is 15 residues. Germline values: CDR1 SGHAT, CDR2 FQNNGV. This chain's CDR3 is CASSLDQRDRAEQYF. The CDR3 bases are TGTGCCAGCAGCTTAGATCAGCGGGACAGGGCCGAGCAGTACTTC.

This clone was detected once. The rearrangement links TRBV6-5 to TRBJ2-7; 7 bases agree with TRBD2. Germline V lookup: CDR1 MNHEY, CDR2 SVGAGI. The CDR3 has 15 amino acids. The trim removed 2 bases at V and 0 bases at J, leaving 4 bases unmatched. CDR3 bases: TGTGCCAGCAGTTACGGTCCGGGGGGCTCCTACGAGCAGTACTTC. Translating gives CASSYGPGGSYEQYF.

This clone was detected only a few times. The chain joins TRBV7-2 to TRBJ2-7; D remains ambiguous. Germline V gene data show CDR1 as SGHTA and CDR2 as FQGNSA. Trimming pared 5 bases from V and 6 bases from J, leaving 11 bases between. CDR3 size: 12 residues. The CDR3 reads CASSQPPAEQYF. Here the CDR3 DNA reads TGTGCCAGCAGCCAACCCCCAGCCGAGCAGTACTTC. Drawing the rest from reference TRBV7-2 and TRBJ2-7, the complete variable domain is GAGVSQSPSNKVTEKGKDVELRCDPISGHTALYWYRQSLGQGLEFLIYFQGNSAPDKSGLPSDRFSAERTGGSVSTLTIQRTQQEDSAVYLCASSQPPAEQYFGPGTRLTVT.

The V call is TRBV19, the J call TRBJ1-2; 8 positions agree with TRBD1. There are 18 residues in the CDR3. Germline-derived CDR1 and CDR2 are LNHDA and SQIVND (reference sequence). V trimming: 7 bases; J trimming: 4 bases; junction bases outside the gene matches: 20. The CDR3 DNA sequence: TGTGCCAGTACGTCATCTTGGGGAGACAGGGGAAATGGCTATGGCTACACCTTC. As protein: CASTSSWGDRGNGYGYTF.

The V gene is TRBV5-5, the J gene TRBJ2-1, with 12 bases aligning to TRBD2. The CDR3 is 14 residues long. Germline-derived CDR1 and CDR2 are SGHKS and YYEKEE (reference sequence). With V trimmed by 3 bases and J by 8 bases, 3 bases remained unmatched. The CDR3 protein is CASSSRLAGDEQFF. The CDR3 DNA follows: TGTGCCAGCAGCTCTCGACTAGCGGGGGATGAGCAGTTCTTC.

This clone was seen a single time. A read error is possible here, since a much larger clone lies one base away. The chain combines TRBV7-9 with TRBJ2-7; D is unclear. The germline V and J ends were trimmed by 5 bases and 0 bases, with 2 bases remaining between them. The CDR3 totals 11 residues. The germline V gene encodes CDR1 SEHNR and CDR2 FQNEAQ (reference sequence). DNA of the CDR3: TGTGCCAGCAGCGCCTCCTACGAGCAGTACTTC. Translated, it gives CASSASYEQYF.

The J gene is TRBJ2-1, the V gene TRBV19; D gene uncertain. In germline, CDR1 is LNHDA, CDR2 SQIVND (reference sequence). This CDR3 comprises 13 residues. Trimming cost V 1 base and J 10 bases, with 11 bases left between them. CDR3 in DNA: TGTGCCAGTAGTATAGCGTGGGATAGGGAGCAGTTCTTC. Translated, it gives CASSIAWDREQFF.

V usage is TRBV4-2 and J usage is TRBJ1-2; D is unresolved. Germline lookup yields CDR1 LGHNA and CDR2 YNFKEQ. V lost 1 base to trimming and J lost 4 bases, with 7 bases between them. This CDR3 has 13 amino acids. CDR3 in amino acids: CASSQGSSYGYTF. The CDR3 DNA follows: TGTGCCAGCAGCCAAGGAAGTTCCTATGGCTACACCTTC.

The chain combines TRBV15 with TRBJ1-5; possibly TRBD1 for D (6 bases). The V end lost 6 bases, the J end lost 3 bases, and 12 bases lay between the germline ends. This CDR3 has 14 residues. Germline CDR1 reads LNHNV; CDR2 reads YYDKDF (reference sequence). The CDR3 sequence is CATRPRGNNQPQHF. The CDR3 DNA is TGTGCCACCAGGCCCAGGGGCAACAATCAGCCCCAGCATTTT.

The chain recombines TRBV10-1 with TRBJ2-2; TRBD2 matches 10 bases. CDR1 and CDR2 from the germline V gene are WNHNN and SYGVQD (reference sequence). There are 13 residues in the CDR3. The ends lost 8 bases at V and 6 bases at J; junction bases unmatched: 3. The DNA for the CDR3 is TGCGCCAGCGGGGGACTAGCGCCCGGGGAGCTGTTTTTT. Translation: CASGGLAPGELFF.

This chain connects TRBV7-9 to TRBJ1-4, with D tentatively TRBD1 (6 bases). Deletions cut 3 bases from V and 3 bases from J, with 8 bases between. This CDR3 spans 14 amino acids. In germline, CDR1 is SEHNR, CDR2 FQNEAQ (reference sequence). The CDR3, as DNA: TGTGCCAGCAGCTTTCAGGGGTCTAATGAAAAACTGTTTTTT. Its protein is CASSFQGSNEKLFF.